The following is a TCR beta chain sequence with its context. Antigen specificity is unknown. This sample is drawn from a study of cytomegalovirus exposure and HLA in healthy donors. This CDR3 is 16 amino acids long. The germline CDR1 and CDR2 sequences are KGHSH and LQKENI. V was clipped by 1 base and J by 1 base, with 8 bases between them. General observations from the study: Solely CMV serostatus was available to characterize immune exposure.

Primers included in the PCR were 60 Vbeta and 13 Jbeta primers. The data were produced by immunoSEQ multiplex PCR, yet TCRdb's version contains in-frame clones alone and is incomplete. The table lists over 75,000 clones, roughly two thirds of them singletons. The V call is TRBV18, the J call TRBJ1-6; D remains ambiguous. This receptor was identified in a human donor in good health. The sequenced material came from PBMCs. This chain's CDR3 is CASSPQARSYNSPLHF. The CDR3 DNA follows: TGTGCCAGCTCACCACAAGCACGATCCTATAATTCACCCCTCCACTTT.